Shown below are 20 T cell receptor beta chains from a single sample sequenced in a study of blood T cell repertoires in COVID-19. Assay used: immunoSEQ multiplex PCR; TCRdb lists only in-frame clones, some missing. The sample holds about 480,000 clones; 89% are singletons and the top ten take around 0.95%. Material: peripheral blood. All receptors come from a young man with COVID-19, enrolled during active disease.

The rearrangement joins TRBV6-5 to TRBJ2-2, with D possibly being TRBD2 (5 bases). Trimming pared 8 bases from V and 0 bases from J, leaving 13 bases between. Germline CDR1 reads MNHEY; CDR2 reads SVGAGI. The CDR3 runs 15 residues. CDR3 loop: CASRGRFANTGELFF. The CDR3, as DNA: TGTGCCAGCCGCGGGCGTTTCGCGAACACCGGGGAGCTGTTTTTT.

This clone was detected only once. J is TRBJ2-1 and V is TRBV7-2; perhaps TRBD2 as D (5 bases). Germline assignment: CDR1 SGHTA and CDR2 FQGNSA. The CDR3 is made up of 15 amino acids. The V gene lost 0 bases and the J gene lost 9 bases, with 15 bases spanning the gap. The CDR3 nucleotides read TGTGCCAGCAGCTTAGCGATCGGCCCAGGAGGTGAGCAGTTCTTC. It codes for CASSLAIGPGGEQFF.

The V call is TRBV7-6, the J call TRBJ2-5, with 13 positions matching TRBD2. After removal of 5 bases from V and 4 bases from J, the junction contained 7 bases not matched to a gene. This CDR3 has 16 amino acids. From germline, CDR1 is SGHVS and CDR2 FNYEAQ. In nucleotides, the CDR3 is TGTGCCAGCAGCGACAGACTAGCGGGAGGTTTAGAGACCCAGTACTTC. Protein sequence: CASSDRLAGGLETQYF.

The rearrangement uses TRBV19 and TRBJ2-2, with a tentative D call TRBD1 (6 bases). V was shortened by 6 bases and J by 1 base, with 9 bases between the two germline ends. The length of the CDR3 is 14 residues. Germline assignment: CDR1 LNHDA and CDR2 SQIVND (reference sequence). The CDR3 coding sequence is TGTGCCAGTAGGCCGGGACAGAACACCGGGGAGCTGTTTTTT. This translates into CASRPGQNTGELFF.

This clone is a singleton in its sample. The chain couples TRBV30 to TRBJ1-1, with 8 bases matching TRBD1. This CDR3 region has 14 residues. V gave up 2 bases and J gave up 6 bases; unmatched junction bases: 8. Per germline, CDR1 GTSNPN and CDR2 SVGIG (reference sequence). CDR3 sequence reads: CAWSQAGGFPEAFF. The CDR3 bases are TGTGCCTGGAGTCAGGCAGGGGGCTTCCCTGAAGCTTTCTTT.

In DNA, the CDR3 is TGTGCCTGGAGTGTACTCGGACTAGCGGGAGCCTACGAGCAGTACTTC. It translates to CAWSVLGLAGAYEQYF. This chain links TRBV30 with TRBJ2-7; 13 nucleotides match TRBD2. Germline V CDR1 and CDR2: GTSNPN, SVGIG (reference sequence). This CDR3 spans 16 amino acids. The ends lost 0 bases at V and 2 bases at J; junction bases unmatched: 4.

The V gene is TRBV6-5, the J gene TRBJ2-1; 10 positions match TRBD2. Trimming cost V 4 bases and J 6 bases; bases outside gene matches: 6. Per the germline V gene, CDR1 is MNHEY and CDR2 is SVGAGI. The CDR3 is 15 residues long. CDR3 sequence reads: CASSSLAGVINEQFF. CDR3 coding DNA: TGTGCCAGCAGTTCCCTAGCGGGAGTGATCAATGAGCAGTTCTTC.

The chain joins TRBV11-3 to TRBJ2-5; D is possibly TRBD2 (6 bases). Germline V CDR1 and CDR2: SGHNT, YENEEA. CDR3 length: 17 residues. V lost 1 base to trimming and J lost 0 bases, with 15 bases between them. The DNA of the CDR3 is TGTGCCAGCAGCTTAGTGTGGAGGGCGGCTTACCAAGAGACCCAGTACTTC. As protein: CASSLVWRAAYQETQYF.

This clone is a singleton in its sample. Here the CDR3 DNA reads TGTGCCAGCAGCCGGGAAGGGGGTGCAACTAATGAAAAACTGTTTTTT. Its translation: CASSREGGATNEKLFF. The chain carries TRBV5-8 and TRBJ1-4; TRBD1 is a possible D gene (6 bases). This CDR3 has 16 amino acids. Germline lookup yields CDR1 SGHTS and CDR2 YDEGEE. Trimming left V 4 bases short and J 0 bases short, with 13 bases between. The full variable domain, its missing parts supplied by reference TRBV5-8 and TRBJ1-4, is EAGVTQSPTHLIKTRGQQATLRCSPISGHTSVYWYQQALGLGLQFLLWYDEGEERNRGNFPPRFSGRQFPNYSSELNVNALELEDSALYLCASSREGGATNEKLFFGSGTQLSVL.

J is TRBJ1-1 and V is TRBV29-1; the match to TRBD1 covers 7 bases. The germline V gene encodes CDR1 SQVTM and CDR2 ANQGSEA. Trimming took 5 bases from V and 2 from J; bases not matched to a gene: 11. The CDR3 contains 15 residues. The CDR3 nucleotides read TGCAGCGTTCCTACCAACAGGGGTTTAAACACTGAAGCTTTCTTT. Protein product: CSVPTNRGLNTEAFF.

V and J are TRBV11-2 and TRBJ1-1, with 11 bases fitting TRBD1. Germline V lookup: CDR1 SGHAT, CDR2 FQNNGV. The CDR3 covers 16 residues. Trimming at V came to 5 bases and at J to 3 bases, leaving 8 bases not matched to a gene. The CDR3 here is CASSGGQGEGYTEAFF. In DNA, the CDR3 is TGTGCCAGCAGCGGGGGACAGGGGGAAGGTTACACTGAAGCTTTCTTT.

J is TRBJ2-1 and V is TRBV15; 7 positions agree with TRBD2. CDR1 is LNHNV and CDR2 is YYDKDF in the germline V gene (reference sequence). The CDR3 totals 13 residues. With 4 bases clipped from V and 9 bases from J, the junction kept 6 bases outside the gene matches. The CDR3 sequence is CATSTGGYSEQFF. DNA for the CDR3: TGTGCCACCAGCACCGGGGGGTATAGTGAGCAGTTCTTC.

The chain couples TRBV7-9 to TRBJ2-2; 12 bases fit TRBD1. The length of the CDR3 is 15 residues. J was trimmed by 6 bases and V by 6 bases; bases with no gene match: 5. Germline V gene data show CDR1 as SEHNR and CDR2 as FQNEAQ (reference sequence). This CDR3 is CASRPGQGAPGELFF. The CDR3 DNA sequence: TGTGCCAGCAGGCCGGGACAGGGGGCCCCCGGGGAGCTGTTTTTT.

The J gene is TRBJ2-3, the V gene TRBV30; D is possibly TRBD2 (5 bases). V lost 3 bases to trimming and J lost 5 bases, with 15 bases between them. Germline CDR1 and CDR2: GTSNPN and SVGIG (reference sequence). This CDR3 is 14 amino acids long. CDR3 coding DNA: TGTGCCTGGAGATTGGGCGGTGGGAGAGATACGCAGTATTTT. Its translation is CAWRLGGGRDTQYF.

The chain joins TRBV7-3 to TRBJ2-1; TRBD2 agrees at 14 bases. Per the germline V gene, CDR1 is SGHTA and CDR2 is FQGTGA. This CDR3 spans 17 amino acids. Germline trimming cut 5 bases from V and 2 bases from J; bases unmatched to any gene: 5. The CDR3 nucleotides read TGTGCCAGCAGCCAAGGGACTAGCGGGAGTCCCTACAATGAGCAGTTCTTC. As protein: CASSQGTSGSPYNEQFF.

The genes are TRBV28 and TRBJ2-3, with 8 bases identical to TRBD2. CDR1 and CDR2 (germline): MDHEN, SYDVKM. The CDR3 sequence is 14 residues long. Unmatched junction bases numbered 6, after V lost 7 bases and J lost 3 bases. In DNA, the CDR3 is TGTGCCAGCACTCGGGGGGGGCCAACAGATACGCAGTATTTT. Residues: CASTRGGPTDTQYF.

This chain connects TRBV7-9 to TRBJ2-7; tentatively, D is TRBD1 (6 bases). In germline, CDR1 is SEHNR, CDR2 FQNEAQ (reference sequence). This CDR3 is built from 14 residues. Deletions cut 1 base from V and 3 bases from J, with 10 bases between. The CDR3 spells CASSLEGHGYEQYF. The CDR3 nucleotides read TGTGCCAGCAGCTTAGAGGGACACGGCTACGAGCAGTACTTC.

The CDR3 protein is CASSGKTVRTGELFF. CDR3 bases: TGTGCCAGCAGCGGAAAGACAGTTAGGACCGGGGAGCTGTTTTTT. V usage is TRBV9 and J usage is TRBJ2-2; maybe TRBD1 (5 bases). The CDR3 extends over 15 amino acids. CDR1 is SGDLS, CDR2 YYNGEE, per germline. Deletions cut 3 bases from V and 5 bases from J, with 14 bases between.

In this sample, this clone turned up once. The chain links TRBV19 to TRBJ1-1; unclear D gene. Looked up from germline, CDR1 is LNHDA and CDR2 is SQIVND (reference sequence). This CDR3 is built from 13 residues. Trimming stripped 3 bases from V and 5 bases from J, with 10 bases between. The DNA of the CDR3 is TGTGCCAGTAGTATGAAGGCAGGTACTGAAGCTTTCTTT. Encoded protein: CASSMKAGTEAFF.

The DNA of the CDR3 is TGTGCCAGCAGTGCCTCTAGCGGTTACACAGATACGCAGTATTTT. Its protein is CASSASSGYTDTQYF. This chain connects TRBV2 to TRBJ2-3; TRBD2 matches 7 bases. The CDR3 covers 15 residues. V was clipped by 4 bases and J by 2 bases; unmatched bases: 6. The germline V gene encodes CDR1 SNHLY and CDR2 FYNNEI.